This entry concerns a single T cell receptor beta chain. V lost 7 bases to trimming and J lost 0 bases, with 9 bases between them. There are 13 residues in the CDR3. CDR1 MDHEN and CDR2 SYDVKM come from the germline V gene. The data were obtained in a study of blood T cell repertoires in COVID-19. In the original processing: From reference gene primer amplification, estimates of nucleated cell counts were derived. This table comes from immunoSEQ multiplex PCR, and its TCRdb copy is limited to in-frame clones, with some not included. From that table come the V and J calls and clone size; the DNA was used to work out D and trimming. The table lists 200,000 to 250,000 clones, under 85% of them singletons, with under 2% in the top ten.

This clonotype originated in a man between 60 and 75 years old who had recovered from COVID-19. The material sequenced was PBMCs or T cells enriched from blood (not recorded which). The V call is TRBV28, the J call TRBJ1-2; D ambiguous. The CDR3 region has the DNA TGTGCCAGCACGTCAGTGTCTAACTATGGCTACACCTTC. This gives the protein CASTSVSNYGYTF.